The 13 T cell receptor beta chains below were found in one sample sequenced in a study of blood T cell repertoires in COVID-19. The data were produced by immunoSEQ multiplex PCR, yet TCRdb's version contains in-frame clones alone and is incomplete. The sample has 100,000 to 150,000 clones; around 84% are singletons. The sample was PBMCs or T cells enriched from blood (not recorded which). Receptor source: a middle-aged man with acute COVID-19.

V gene TRBV28 combines with J gene TRBJ2-7; TRBD1 aligns across 7 bases. Per the germline V gene, CDR1 is MDHEN and CDR2 is SYDVKM. The CDR3 totals 14 residues. Germline trimming cut 5 bases from V and 2 bases from J; bases unmatched to any gene: 6. CDR3 DNA: TGTGCCAGCAGTCCTGGACAGGACGCCTACGAGCAGTACTTC. Residues: CASSPGQDAYEQYF.

The chain has TRBV28 and TRBJ1-2; D gene ambiguous. The germline CDR1 and CDR2 sequences are MDHEN and SYDVKM. The CDR3 contains 15 residues. Trimming took off 5 bases at V and 4 bases at J, with 17 bases between the two ends. CDR3 DNA: TGTGCCAGCAGTCCCGGGAGGGAGTTACTCTATGGCTACACCTTC. This translates into CASSPGRELLYGYTF.

V gene TRBV7-3 combines with J gene TRBJ2-2, with D perhaps TRBD2 (5 bases). This CDR3 has 13 amino acids. Trimming took 4 bases from V and 5 from J, leaving 8 bases between them. Germline lookup yields CDR1 SGHTA and CDR2 FQGTGA. The chain's CDR3 is CASSSGVTGELFF. DNA for the CDR3: TGTGCCAGCAGCTCCGGGGTAACCGGGGAGCTGTTTTTT.

The chain recombines TRBV24-1 with TRBJ1-2; 11 positions match TRBD1. V trimming: 4 bases; J trimming: 5 bases; junction bases outside the gene matches: 5. Germline-derived CDR1 and CDR2 are KGHDR and SFDVKD. This CDR3 comprises 15 residues. CDR3 sequence reads: CATSDGTGGFYGYTF. In DNA, the CDR3 is TGTGCCACCAGTGACGGGACAGGGGGGTTTTATGGCTACACCTTC.

The J gene is TRBJ2-2, the V gene TRBV9, with D perhaps matching TRBD2 (5 bases). The V and J ends lost 2 bases and 6 bases respectively, with 14 bases between them. The CDR3 runs to 15 residues. Looked up from germline, CDR1 is SGDLS and CDR2 is YYNGEE. CDR3 residues: CASSVLGGGAGELFF. The CDR3 DNA reads TGTGCCAGCAGCGTTCTCGGAGGAGGCGCCGGGGAGCTGTTTTTT.

The chain links TRBV5-4 to TRBJ1-5; 8 nucleotides line up with TRBD1. The CDR3 sequence is 14 residues long. V was clipped by 3 bases and J by 11 bases; unmatched bases: 10. CDR1 and CDR2 (germline): SGHNT, YYREEE (reference sequence). The CDR3 DNA follows: TGTGCCAGCAGCTATGACAGGGGCCTCGGGGCCCAGCATTTT. Amino acid sequence: CASSYDRGLGAQHF.

The rearrangement joins TRBV9 to TRBJ2-1, with TRBD1 matching 10 bases. CDR3 length: 14 residues. Looked up from germline, CDR1 is SGDLS and CDR2 is YYNGEE. Losses at the gene ends were 3 bases for V and 6 bases for J; bases not matched to a gene: 3. CDR3 region: CASSARTGGNEQFF. In DNA form, the CDR3 reads TGTGCCAGCAGCGCTCGGACAGGGGGCAATGAGCAGTTCTTC.

The chain couples TRBV18 to TRBJ2-3; 9 nucleotides line up with TRBD1. V lost 8 bases to trimming and J lost 0 bases; unmatched junction nucleotides: 6. Germline V gives CDR1 KGHSH, CDR2 LQKENI. This CDR3 has 15 residues. CDR3 bases: TGTGCCAGCGGAAAACAGGGGGCAAGCACAGATACGCAGTATTTT. It translates to CASGKQGASTDTQYF.

The chain joins TRBV3-1 (or the pseudogene TRBV3-2) to TRBJ2-1, with TRBD1 matching over 8 bases. This CDR3 comprises 14 residues. CDR1 is LGHDT and CDR2 is YNNKEL in the germline V gene (reference sequence). J gave up 10 bases and V 5 bases, and 10 bases lay outside the gene matches. The chain's CDR3 is CASSTRDRHLEQFF. DNA of the CDR3: TGTGCCAGCAGCACTCGGGACAGGCATCTGGAGCAGTTCTTC.

This chain uses TRBV21-1 with TRBJ1-5; TRBD1 was called by the table and not checked on the DNA. TRBV21-1 is noted as a pseudogene. The CDR3 contains 16 residues. The CDR3 nucleotides are TGTGCCAGCAGCAAAGACGGGACAGGGGGTCGCCAGCCCCAGCATTTT. This encodes CASSKDGTGGRQPQHF.

V gene TRBV28 combines with J gene TRBJ1-2; no clear D gene. Trimming took off 5 bases at V and 4 bases at J, with 17 bases between the two ends. Germline V CDR1 and CDR2: MDHEN, SYDVKM. This CDR3 has 15 residues. CDR3 protein: CASSPPSQDLYGYTF. The CDR3 DNA sequence: TGTGCCAGCAGTCCGCCATCTCAGGATCTCTATGGCTACACCTTC.

CDR3 nucleotides: TGTGCCAGCAGTTTACTCTACAGGGGGGCTGGCTACACCTTC. Residues: CASSLLYRGAGYTF. This chain connects TRBV28 to TRBJ1-2, with 8 bases lining up with TRBD1. The CDR3 is 14 residues long. Germline V gene sequence: CDR1 MDHEN, CDR2 SYDVKM. The ends lost 2 bases at V and 7 bases at J; junction bases unmatched: 6.

V usage is TRBV6-1 and J usage is TRBJ2-3; TRBD2 aligns across 13 bases. CDR3 size: 15 residues. V was clipped by 2 bases and J by 7 bases; unmatched bases: 3. Germline CDR1 reads MNHNS; CDR2 reads SASEGT. The CDR3 coding sequence is TGTGCCAGCAGTGAAACTAGCGGGGGGGCAAATACGCAGTATTTT. This translates into CASSETSGGANTQYF.